This T cell receptor beta chain is drawn from a study of blood T cell repertoires in COVID-19. As for the study in general: COVID-19 samples, acute and convalescent, were from the United States, Italy and Spain.

Germline trimming cut 5 bases from V and 9 bases from J; bases unmatched to any gene: 7. Germline V gene data show CDR1 as SGHVS and CDR2 as FNYEAQ. The CDR3 sequence is 13 residues long. Clones were sequenced by immunoSEQ multiplex PCR, and TCRdb holds only the in-frame ones, with some missing. The repertoire holds over 50,000 clones, with approximately 87% as singletons. In this sample, this clone turned up once. J is TRBJ2-1 and V is TRBV7-6, with 7 bases aligning to TRBD1. This receptor was obtained from a man in his sixties with acute or convalescent COVID-19. The source material was peripheral blood. The CDR3: CASSITGVSEQFF. The CDR3 DNA sequence: TGTGCCAGCAGCATAACAGGGGTTAGTGAGCAGTTCTTC. The full variable domain, its missing parts supplied by reference TRBV7-6 and TRBJ2-1, is GAGVSQSPRYKVTKRGQDVALRCDPISGHVSLYWYRQALGQGPEFLTYFNYEAQQDKSGLPNDRFSAERPEGSISTLTIQRTEQRDSAMYRCASSITGVSEQFFGPGTRLTVL.